This T cell receptor (beta chain) was sequenced during a study of blood T cell repertoires in COVID-19. Study details: Samples representing acute and convalescent COVID-19 were sourced from the United States, Italy and Spain.

After removal of 4 bases from V and 2 bases from J, the junction contained 7 bases not matched to a gene. The CDR3 has 15 residues. Germline V gene data show CDR1 as SGHNT and CDR2 as YYREEE (reference sequence). Data came from immunoSEQ multiplex PCR; TCRdb stores just in-frame clones and leaves some out. The sample lists some 76,000 clones; 80% to 90% were seen once. The chain couples TRBV5-4 to TRBJ1-2, with 8 positions matching TRBD1. Sequencing used peripheral blood. The sequence was obtained from a man in his 60s with acute or convalescent COVID-19. CDR3 loop: CASSVNRGKNYGYTF. The CDR3 DNA follows: TGTGCCAGCAGCGTGAACAGGGGGAAAAACTATGGCTACACCTTC.